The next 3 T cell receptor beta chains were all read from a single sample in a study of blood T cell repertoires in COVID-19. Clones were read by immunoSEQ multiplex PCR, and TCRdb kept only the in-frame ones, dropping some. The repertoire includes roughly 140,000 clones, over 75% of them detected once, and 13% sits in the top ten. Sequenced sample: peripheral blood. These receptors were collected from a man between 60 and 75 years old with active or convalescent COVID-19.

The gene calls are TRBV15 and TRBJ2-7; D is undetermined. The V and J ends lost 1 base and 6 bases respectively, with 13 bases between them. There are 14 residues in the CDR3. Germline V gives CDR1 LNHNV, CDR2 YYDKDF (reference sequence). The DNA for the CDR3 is TGTGCCACCAGCAGAGTTAGGAGCCCTCTCGAGCAGTACTTC. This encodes CATSRVRSPLEQYF.

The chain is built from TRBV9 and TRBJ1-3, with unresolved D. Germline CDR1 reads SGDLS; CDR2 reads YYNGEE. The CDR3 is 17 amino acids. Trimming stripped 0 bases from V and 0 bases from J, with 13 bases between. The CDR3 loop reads CASSVAGVGFSGNTIYF. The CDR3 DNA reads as TGTGCCAGCAGCGTAGCTGGAGTCGGATTCTCTGGAAACACCATATATTTT.

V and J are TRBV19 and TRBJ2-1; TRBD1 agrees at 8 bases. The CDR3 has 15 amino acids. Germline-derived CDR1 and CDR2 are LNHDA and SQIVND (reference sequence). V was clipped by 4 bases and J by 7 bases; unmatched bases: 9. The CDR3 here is CASSTRTGFENEQFF. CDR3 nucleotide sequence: TGTGCCAGTAGTACACGGACAGGGTTTGAAAATGAGCAGTTCTTC.